This T cell receptor (beta chain) originates from a study of blood T cell repertoires in COVID-19. The germline V gene encodes CDR1 SEHNR and CDR2 FQNEAQ (reference sequence). The CDR3 is 13 residues long. V lost 5 bases to trimming and J lost 7 bases, with 14 bases between them. Some clones are missing from TCRdb's copy, which holds only in-frame ones; the method was immunoSEQ multiplex PCR. Among about 460,000 clones listed, less than 90% were seen once. The sequencing sample was made of PBMCs or T cells enriched from blood (not recorded which). The rearrangement links TRBV7-9 to TRBJ1-2; weak D call: TRBD1 (6 bases). The sequence was obtained from an older woman who had recovered from COVID-19. The CDR3 sequence: CASSLDSSFGYTF. For the CDR3, the DNA is TGTGCCAGCAGCCTGGACAGCTCCTTTGGCTACACCTTC.